Below are 10 T cell receptor beta chains sequenced from a single sample in a study of control samples from healthy donors and cancer patients (dated by TCRdb to the early 2020s). To prepare the library, the immunoSEQ multiplex PCR assay was applied. Entries here come from immuneACCESS through TCRdb and include only in-frame sequences with V and J called. Some clones fail to appear in such tables; in the studies checked, an unresolved V gene covers under half of the shortfall, and the cause of the remainder is unknown. The sample has 150,000 or so clones on record, around nine tenths of them singletons. The ten largest clones represent around 12% of the sample. The sample was blood. The receptors stem from a young man in good health.

V is TRBV27 and J is TRBJ2-7; 12 bases are a match to TRBD2. Germline CDR1 reads MNHEY; CDR2 reads SMNVEV (reference sequence). Unmatched junction bases numbered 7, after V lost 2 bases and J lost 8 bases. The CDR3 has 15 residues. CDR3 sequence reads: CASSLTGLAGIKQYF. CDR3 DNA sequence: TGTGCCAGCAGTTTAACCGGACTAGCGGGAATTAAGCAGTACTTC.

The rearrangement links TRBV7-2 to TRBJ1-2; no clear D. CDR1 and CDR2 from the germline V gene are SGHTA and FQGNSA. The V end lost 2 bases, the J end lost 1 base, and 8 bases lay between the germline ends. This CDR3 spans 14 amino acids. CDR3 residues: CASSLPNHNYGYTF. CDR3 coding DNA: TGTGCCAGCAGCTTACCGAACCATAACTATGGCTACACCTTC.

The chain recombines TRBV5-4 with TRBJ2-1, with 9 bases that match TRBD2. Germline loops: CDR1 SGHNT, CDR2 YYREEE (reference sequence). The CDR3 covers 15 residues. J gave up 1 base and V 5 bases, and 4 bases lay outside the gene matches. DNA of the CDR3: TGTGCCAGCAGTGGCGGGAGGGTATCCTACAATGAGCAGTTCTTC. This encodes CASSGGRVSYNEQFF.

V is TRBV18 and J is TRBJ2-7; a possible D gene is TRBD2 (6 bases). The germline CDR1 and CDR2 sequences are KGHSH and LQKENI. V lost 0 bases to trimming and J lost 3 bases, with 18 bases between them. This CDR3 has 17 residues. The CDR3, as DNA: TGTGCCAGCTCACCACCGGGTGCGCGGAGGGCTTACTACGAGCAGTACTTC. Residues: CASSPPGARRAYYEQYF. Full variable domain (missing parts from reference TRBV18 and TRBJ2-7): NAGVMQNPRHLVRRRGQEARLRCSPMKGHSHVYWYRQLPEEGLKFMVYLQKENIIDESGMPKERFSAEFPKEGPSILRIQQVVRGDSAAYFCASSPPGARRAYYEQYFGPGTRLTVT.

The J gene is TRBJ2-5, the V gene TRBV5-1; 10 bases are shared with TRBD1. After removal of 4 bases from V and 7 bases from J, the junction contained 10 bases not matched to a gene. The CDR3 covers 15 residues. Germline V gene lookup returns CDR1 SGHRS and CDR2 YFSETQ. The CDR3 reads CASSPSLGDRGTQYF. CDR3 bases: TGCGCCAGCAGCCCCTCGCTGGGGGACAGGGGGACCCAGTACTTC.

The table lists this clone with a count of one. The chain couples TRBV4-1 to TRBJ1-3, with unresolved D. CDR3 size: 14 residues. The germline CDR1 and CDR2 sequences are MGHRA and YSYEKL. V lost 8 bases, J lost 0 bases, and 11 bases lay in between. Written as DNA, the CDR3 is TGCGCCAGCGCGGGCGTTCACTCTGGAAACACCATATATTTT. It yields the protein CASAGVHSGNTIYF.

This chain uses TRBV11-1 with TRBJ2-6; no firm D call. From germline, CDR1 is SGHAT and CDR2 FQDESV (reference sequence). The CDR3 runs 15 residues. Trimming shortened V by 5 bases and J by 0 bases, and 8 bases separated the two germline ends. This chain's CDR3 is CASSRRTSGANVLTF. CDR3 DNA: TGTGCCAGCAGCCGCCGAACCTCTGGGGCCAACGTCCTGACTTTC. The whole variable domain, filled in from reference TRBV11-1 and TRBJ2-6, reads EAEVAQSPRYKITEKSQAVAFWCDPISGHATLYWYRQILGQGPELLVQFQDESVVDDSQLPKDRFSAERLKGVDSTLKIQPAELGDSAMYLCASSRRTSGANVLTFGAGSRLTVL.

The V call is TRBV27, the J call TRBJ1-1; 7 nucleotides line up with TRBD1. The CDR3 consists of 13 residues. Germline V gene sequence: CDR1 MNHEY, CDR2 SMNVEV (reference sequence). V was clipped by 5 bases and J by 7 bases; unmatched bases: 7. CDR3 residues: CASSLRQGIEAFF. The CDR3 DNA reads as TGTGCCAGCAGTCTAAGACAGGGAATTGAAGCTTTCTTT.

The chain carries TRBV11-1 and TRBJ2-5; D remains ambiguous. V was clipped by 4 bases and J by 3 bases, with 12 bases between them. CDR3 length: 14 amino acids. CDR1 is SGHAT and CDR2 is FQDESV in the germline V gene (reference sequence). CDR3 sequence: CASSSRDNKETQYF. For the CDR3, the DNA is TGTGCCAGCAGCTCTCGAGACAATAAAGAGACCCAGTACTTC.

V and J are TRBV10-2 and TRBJ1-6; D may be TRBD1 (5 bases). The CDR3 consists of 12 residues. Trimming removed 3 bases from V and 10 bases from J, with 7 bases in between. CDR1 and CDR2 (germline): WSHSY, SAAADI. The DNA of the CDR3 is TGCGCCAGCAGTGACAGGGCATCACCCCTCCACTTT. Amino acids: CASSDRASPLHF.